The present entry profiles one T cell receptor beta chain with its context. The source of the sample is a study of blood T cell repertoires in COVID-19. Clones were read by immunoSEQ multiplex PCR, and TCRdb kept only the in-frame ones, dropping some. The table includes 250,000 to 300,000 clones, about 89% detected once. The receptor's source is a man in his fifties or sixties with acute or convalescent COVID-19. The specimen was peripheral blood.

CDR3 region: CASRAGTANTEAFF. CDR3 DNA: TGTGCCAGCAGGGCCGGGACAGCGAACACTGAAGCTTTCTTT. The V call is TRBV6-5, the J call TRBJ1-1, with 7 bases that match TRBD1. J was trimmed by 1 base and V by 6 bases; bases with no gene match: 5. Germline-derived CDR1 and CDR2 are MNHEY and SVGAGI. This CDR3 spans 14 amino acids.